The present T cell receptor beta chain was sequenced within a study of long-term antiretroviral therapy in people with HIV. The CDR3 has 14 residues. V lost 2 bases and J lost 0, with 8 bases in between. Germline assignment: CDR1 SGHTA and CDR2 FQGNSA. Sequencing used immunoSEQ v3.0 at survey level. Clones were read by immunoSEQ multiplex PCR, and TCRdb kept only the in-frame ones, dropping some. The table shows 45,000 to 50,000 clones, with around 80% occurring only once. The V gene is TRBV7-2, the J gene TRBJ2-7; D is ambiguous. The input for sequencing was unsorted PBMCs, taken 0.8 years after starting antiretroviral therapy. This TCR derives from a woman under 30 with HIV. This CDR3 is CASSLTMSSYEQYF. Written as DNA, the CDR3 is TGTGCCAGCAGCTTAACTATGAGCTCCTACGAGCAGTACTTC.